Listed here are 12 T cell receptor beta chains from one sample, sequenced in a study of post-analysis software for immune sequencing data. TCR beta libraries were prepared from cDNA with unique molecular identifiers. In TCRdb, the PCR reads were re-called with MiXCR into one record per CDR3 protein. The sample lists roughly 160,000 distinct CDR3 sequences; roughly 34% were seen once. Material: blood, obtained after autologous hematopoietic stem cell transplantation. All receptors derive from a girl between 5 and 17 years old with multiple sclerosis.

The chain employs TRBV5-1 and TRBJ2-3; D remains ambiguous. The CDR3 covers 14 residues. Germline CDR1 and CDR2: SGHRS and YFSETQ. The germline V and J ends were trimmed by 5 bases and 1 base, with 11 bases remaining between them. The CDR3 DNA is TGCGCCAGCAGGGAGCCGGCTGGCACAGATACGCAGTATTTT. It codes for CASREPAGTDTQYF.

About this clonotype itself: One base away lies a much larger clone, so this may be a sequencing read error. The V gene is TRBV5-1, the J gene TRBJ2-3, with 10 bases lining up with TRBD2. Germline V CDR1 and CDR2: SGHRS, YFSETQ. This CDR3 contains 18 residues. The CDR3: CAGSHTPGTSEGTDTQYF. In nucleotides, the CDR3 is TGCGCCGGCAGCCACACACCCGGGACTAGCGAAGGCACAGATACGCAGTATTTT.

The rearrangement joins TRBV5-6 to TRBJ2-5; 9 bases match TRBD1. Germline lookup yields CDR1 SGHDT and CDR2 YYEEEE. CDR3 length equals 15 residues. Trimming cost V 3 bases and J 3 bases; bases outside gene matches: 6. The CDR3 loop is CASSSTGGPEETQYF. The DNA of the CDR3 is TGTGCCAGCAGCTCTACAGGGGGCCCTGAAGAGACCCAGTACTTC.

This clonotype turned up a few times. The genes are TRBV28 and TRBJ1-2; 11 bases fit TRBD1. The V gene's germline CDR1 is MDHEN and CDR2 SYDVKM. V shed 2 bases and J 6 bases; nucleotides not matched to a gene: 5. The CDR3 runs to 15 residues. The CDR3, as DNA: TGTGCCAGCAGTTTAATGGGGACAGGGGGTGATGGCTACACCTTC. Encoded protein: CASSLMGTGGDGYTF.

The chain uses TRBV9 and TRBJ1-1, with 8 bases lining up with TRBD1. Germline values: CDR1 SGDLS, CDR2 YYNGEE. The CDR3 is made up of 16 amino acids. The V gene end was trimmed by 0 bases and the J gene end by 6 bases; junction bases not matched to a gene: 10. CDR3 nucleotides: TGTGCCAGCAGCGTAGGTTTAACAGGGGGTAGGTCTGAAGCTTTCTTT. Its protein is CASSVGLTGGRSEAFF.

This clonotype has a handful of counts. The V call is TRBV5-1, the J call TRBJ1-2, with a weak D call TRBD1 (5 bases). This CDR3 has 14 amino acids. Germline lookup yields CDR1 SGHRS and CDR2 YFSETQ. The V and J ends lost 4 bases and 6 bases respectively, with 16 bases between them. CDR3 nucleotide sequence: TGCGCCAGCAGCCTAGCGAGGGGAGAAAATGGCTACACCTTC. Amino acids: CASSLARGENGYTF.

This clonotype was seen more than once but under ten times. The rearrangement joins TRBV5-5 to TRBJ1-2; D is possibly TRBD1 (5 bases). CDR1 is SGHKS and CDR2 is YYEKEE in the germline V gene (reference sequence). The CDR3 runs 12 residues. The V end was cut by 3 bases, the J end by 12 bases, with 15 bases between. CDR3 in DNA: TGTGCCAGCAGCTCTACAGGACACGGAGACACCTTC. It encodes CASSSTGHGDTF.

V and J are TRBV7-2 and TRBJ2-7, with unresolved D. The V gene's germline CDR1 is SGHTA and CDR2 FQGNSA. V was trimmed by 5 bases and J by 7 bases, leaving 12 bases between them. CDR3 size: 12 residues. CDR3 sequence reads: CASSPTSREQYF. CDR3 in DNA: TGTGCCAGCAGCCCCACCTCCCGGGAGCAGTACTTC.

This clonotype was counted between two and nine times. V usage is TRBV10-3 and J usage is TRBJ2-1; D remains unclear. The CDR3 loop spans 15 amino acids. With 7 bases removed from V and 4 bases from J, the gap between germline ends came to 17 bases. CDR1 is ENHRY and CDR2 is SYGVKD in the germline V gene. The CDR3 spells CAITDEDPRYNEQFF. The CDR3 DNA reads as TGTGCCATCACCGACGAGGACCCTCGGTACAATGAGCAGTTCTTC.

About this clonotype itself: Possible read error: a much larger clone is one base away. The V and J genes are TRBV20-1 and TRBJ2-1; 8 bases line up with TRBD2. This CDR3 is built from 13 residues. Germline V lookup: CDR1 DFQATT, CDR2 SNEGSKA (reference sequence). The trim removed 3 bases at V and 4 bases at J, leaving 2 bases unmatched. The CDR3 DNA follows: TGCAGTGCTAGCACTAGCGGTTACAATGAGCAGTTCTTC. This sequence encodes CSASTSGYNEQFF.

The chain couples TRBV6-5 to TRBJ2-1; the match to TRBD2 covers 9 bases. Germline V CDR1 and CDR2: MNHEY, SVGAGI. This CDR3 contains 17 residues. J was trimmed by 4 bases and V by 0 bases; bases with no gene match: 7. CDR3 DNA sequence: TGTGCCAGCAGTTACTCGATTGGCGGGAGGGGTTACAATGAGCAGTTCTTC. This sequence encodes CASSYSIGGRGYNEQFF.

This clonotype was counted a few times. The chain combines TRBV6-5 with TRBJ2-1; D remains ambiguous. Germline CDR1 MNHEY, CDR2 SVGAGI. V was trimmed by 2 bases and J by 7 bases, leaving 9 bases between them. This CDR3 spans 13 amino acids. CDR3 amino acids: CASSYGGINEQFF. The CDR3 DNA follows: TGTGCCAGCAGTTACGGCGGTATAAATGAGCAGTTCTTC.